This T cell receptor beta chain was found in a study of T cell repertoires in cytomegalovirus infection. Study results and caveats: Predominance within the ex vivo response was attributable to HLA-C-restricted CMV-specific TCR beta clonotypes.

V gave up 6 bases and J gave up 8 bases, with 14 bases separating them. This CDR3 comprises 13 residues. Germline CDR1 is MNHEY and CDR2 is SMNVEV (reference sequence). Each CDR3 protein gets one entry after TCRdb re-called the reads with MiXCR. The data show approximately 1,000,000 distinct CDR3 sequences, with 30% to 40% seen just once and about an eighth held by the top ten. As concerns this clonotype: Its antigen is still unknown.

This TCR was recovered from a human donor in good health (CMV status not recorded). Some clones in this sample may be carry-over from other donors' samples. This chain connects TRBV27 to TRBJ2-1; D possibly matches TRBD1 or TRBD2 (5 bases each). The sequencing here drew on cultured CD8+ T cells from PBMCs, taken from culture after CMV antigen stimulation. CDR3 coding DNA: TGTGCCAGCAGCCAAGGGACCATTCATGAGCAGTTCTTC. This translates into CASSQGTIHEQFF.